Presented here are 8 T cell receptor beta chains from one specimen sequenced in a study of shared clonotypes between healthy human individuals. Assay used: immunoSEQ multiplex PCR; TCRdb lists only in-frame clones, some missing. The sample lists a few million clones, 92% occurring once. Input material: naive CD4+ T cells from PBMCs. The subset: CD45RA+ positively selected. The receptor source for this set is a young man in good health. Some clones in this sample may be carry-over from other donors' samples.

The J gene is TRBJ2-2, the V gene TRBV11-3, with D maybe TRBD1 (6 bases). V was pared by 5 bases and J by 4 bases, with 17 bases between. From germline, CDR1 is SGHNT and CDR2 YENEEA. The CDR3 consists of 16 residues. The CDR3 spells CASSLGAGRGTGELFF. CDR3 in DNA: TGTGCCAGCAGCCTGGGGGCAGGAAGGGGCACCGGGGAGCTGTTTTTT.

This chain joins TRBV25-1 and TRBJ1-3; no clear D. This CDR3 has 15 residues. The germline V gene has CDR1 MGHDK and CDR2 SYGVNS. Trimming stripped 8 bases from V and 4 bases from J, with 18 bases between. The CDR3 DNA sequence: TGTGCCAGCGGAGCGTCGGGAGCGCAAGGAAACACCATATATTTT. This sequence encodes CASGASGAQGNTIYF.

This chain uses TRBV20-1 with TRBJ2-7, with D hard to call. This CDR3 is 11 amino acids long. The ends were cut back, 2 bases at V and 2 bases at J, with 4 bases in the middle. CDR1 is DFQATT, CDR2 SNEGSKA, per germline (reference sequence). DNA of the CDR3: TGCAGTGCTAGACCAACCTACGAGCAGTACTTC. Amino acid sequence: CSARPTYEQYF.

The chain joins TRBV20-1 to TRBJ1-1, with D possibly being TRBD1 (5 bases). The CDR3 spans 11 residues. Germline CDR1 and CDR2: DFQATT and SNEGSKA (reference sequence). The CDR3 loop reads CRGVGNTEAFF. In DNA form, the CDR3 reads TGCAGAGGGGTGGGAAACACTGAAGCTTTCTTT.

The chain joins TRBV4-2 to TRBJ2-3; D is undetermined. The CDR3 loop spans 17 amino acids. CDR1 and CDR2 (germline): LGHNA, YNFKEQ. Trimming stripped 0 bases from V and 2 bases from J, with 15 bases between. CDR3 nucleotide sequence: TGTGCCAGCAGCCAAGAAGAAGGAGTGGGGATCACAGATACGCAGTATTTT. Its translation is CASSQEEGVGITDTQYF.

This clone was seen a single time. This chain uses TRBV29-1 with TRBJ2-1; D perhaps matches TRBD2 (6 bases). The V gene lost 4 bases and the J gene lost 8 bases, with 12 bases spanning the gap. The CDR3 has 12 amino acids. Per germline, CDR1 SQVTM and CDR2 ANQGSEA. In DNA form, the CDR3 reads TGCAGCGTTGGACTAGGCTTGGATGAGCAGTTCTTC. Translating it yields CSVGLGLDEQFF.

The chain has TRBV7-2 and TRBJ2-7, with 8 positions matching TRBD2. The CDR3 covers 15 residues. V was pared by 5 bases and J by 0 bases, with 6 bases of the junction left unmatched. Germline V gives CDR1 SGHTA, CDR2 FQGNSA. The CDR3 loop is CASSPGLASSYEQYF. As DNA, the CDR3 is TGTGCCAGCAGCCCCGGACTAGCTAGCTCCTACGAGCAGTACTTC. Full variable domain (outside the CDR3, taken from reference TRBV7-2 and TRBJ2-7): GAGVSQSPSNKVTEKGKDVELRCDPISGHTALYWYRQSLGQGLEFLIYFQGNSAPDKSGLPSDRFSAERTGGSVSTLTIQRTQQEDSAVYLCASSPGLASSYEQYFGPGTRLTVT.

The J gene is TRBJ1-4, the V gene TRBV15; TRBD1 is a possible D gene (6 bases). Germline CDR1 is LNHNV and CDR2 is YYDKDF (reference sequence). V was pared by 4 bases and J by 10 bases, with 22 bases between. The CDR3 runs 16 residues. The CDR3 DNA reads TGTGCCACCAGCACCCGACAGGCGGGAACCATCAGAAAACTGTTTTTT. Translating it yields CATSTRQAGTIRKLFF.